The 20 T cell receptor beta chains below all came from one sample that was sequenced in a study of cytomegalovirus exposure and HLA in healthy donors. PCR amplification relied on 60 Vbeta primers (plus 13 Jbeta primers). The assay was immunoSEQ multiplex PCR, and TCRdb's table has in-frame clones only and misses some. The sample's table shows about 77,000 clones. Source material: PBMCs. The receptors here all came from a man aged 50 or older in good health and CMV-seropositive.

The chain recombines TRBV7-9 with TRBJ2-2, with D possibly matching TRBD1 (5 bases). Germline CDR1 reads SEHNR; CDR2 reads FQNEAQ (reference sequence). This CDR3 is built from 15 residues. The V end was cut by 5 bases, the J end by 3 bases, with 13 bases between. The CDR3 region has the DNA TGTGCCAGCAGCCCCAGGGTCTGGCACACCGGGGAGCTGTTTTTT. As protein: CASSPRVWHTGELFF.

The chain employs TRBV10-3 and TRBJ2-7; TRBD1 aligns across 10 bases. The germline V gene encodes CDR1 ENHRY and CDR2 SYGVKD. V lost 0 bases and J lost 5; bases outside the gene matches: 4. This CDR3 region has 15 residues. The CDR3 nucleotides read TGTGCCATCAGTGAGTCCAGACAGGGGGCTCACGAGCAGTACTTC. It translates to CAISESRQGAHEQYF.

The rearrangement uses TRBV29-1 and TRBJ1-1; weak D call: TRBD1 (6 bases). V lost 3 bases to trimming and J lost 7 bases, with 18 bases between them. CDR1 and CDR2 (germline): SQVTM, ANQGSEA. CDR3 length: 14 residues. The CDR3 DNA reads TGCAGCGTTGACCCCAACAGGGCCAGCGGTGAAGCTTTCTTT. Translating it yields CSVDPNRASGEAFF.

V gene TRBV2 combines with J gene TRBJ1-3; D is unresolved. Deletions cut 6 bases from V and 0 bases from J, with 6 bases between. Germline V gene lookup returns CDR1 SNHLY and CDR2 FYNNEI. The length of the CDR3 is 13 residues. The CDR3 here is CASRRVSGNTIYF. As DNA, the CDR3 is TGTGCCAGCAGGCGGGTCTCTGGAAACACCATATATTTT.

The CDR3 region is CASSEVGGRWYNEQFF. The CDR3 bases are TGTGCCAGCAGTGAAGTAGGGGGCCGGTGGTACAATGAGCAGTTCTTC. The rearrangement uses TRBV6-1 and TRBJ2-1; 7 bases map to TRBD1. With 1 base clipped from V and 4 bases from J, the junction kept 7 bases outside the gene matches. This CDR3 spans 16 amino acids. Germline CDR1 MNHNS, CDR2 SASEGT.

The chain links TRBV7-9 to TRBJ2-1; possible D gene TRBD2, 5 bases. The CDR3 sequence is 14 residues long. Trimming took off 6 bases at V and 6 bases at J, with 15 bases between the two ends. CDR1 and CDR2 (germline): SEHNR, FQNEAQ (reference sequence). The CDR3 nucleotides are TGTGCCAGCAGGAGGAGCGGACCTTCCAATGAGCAGTTCTTC. Translating gives CASRRSGPSNEQFF. Full variable domain (outside the CDR3, taken from reference TRBV7-9 and TRBJ2-1): DTGVSQNPRHKITKRGQNVTFRCDPISEHNRLYWYRQTLGQGPEFLTYFQNEAQLEKSRLLSDRFSAERPKGSFSTLEIQRTEQGDSAMYLCASRRSGPSNEQFFGPGTRLTVL.

The chain joins TRBV7-2 to TRBJ2-5, with a tentative D call TRBD1 (6 bases). The CDR3 totals 16 residues. The germline V gene encodes CDR1 SGHTA and CDR2 FQGNSA. V dropped 2 bases and J dropped 2 bases, with 15 bases sitting between them. The CDR3 loop reads CASSLTPGTTQETQYF. DNA of the CDR3: TGTGCCAGCAGCTTAACACCCGGGACAACACAAGAGACCCAGTACTTC.

V and J are TRBV5-1 and TRBJ1-1; 8 nucleotides agree with TRBD1. Germline V gene sequence: CDR1 SGHRS, CDR2 YFSETQ. Trimming took 4 bases from V and 1 from J; bases not matched to a gene: 9. The CDR3 has 16 amino acids. The CDR3 region is CASSRIDRGGNTEAFF. DNA for the CDR3: TGCGCCAGCAGCCGAATTGACAGGGGAGGGAACACTGAAGCTTTCTTT.

This chain connects TRBV2 to TRBJ2-7, with a weak D call TRBD1 (6 bases). The CDR3 sequence is 12 residues long. Between the trimmed V and J ends, which lost 6 bases and 2 bases, there was a span of 8 bases. Germline lookup yields CDR1 SNHLY and CDR2 FYNNEI. CDR3 protein: CASRDSPYEQYV. The CDR3 bases are TGTGCCAGCAGGGACAGCCCCTACGAGCAGTACGTC.

V usage is TRBV5-1 and J usage is TRBJ1-4, with D possibly matching TRBD1 (6 bases). The length of the CDR3 is 13 residues. Germline V CDR1 and CDR2: SGHRS, YFSETQ. V lost 5 bases, J lost 7 bases, and 12 bases lay in between. CDR3 region: CASRDSLSEKLFF. The CDR3 nucleotides are TGCGCCAGCAGGGACAGTTTGTCTGAAAAACTGTTTTTT.

V is TRBV11-1 and J is TRBJ1-2, with 8 bases that match TRBD1. The CDR3 runs 14 residues. The V and J ends lost 6 bases and 8 bases, in that order; junction bases with no gene match: 11. Germline loops: CDR1 SGHAT, CDR2 FQDESV (reference sequence). CDR3 amino acids: CASSSRTGSGGYTF. CDR3 in DNA: TGTGCCAGCAGTTCTAGGACAGGGTCCGGCGGCTACACCTTC.

The CDR3 is CASSVGGTDYEQYF. CDR3 DNA: TGTGCCAGCAGCGTAGGAGGGACAGACTACGAGCAGTACTTC. This chain uses TRBV9 with TRBJ2-7; TRBD1 agrees at 7 bases. The CDR3 is 14 amino acids. Germline V CDR1 and CDR2: SGDLS, YYNGEE. The V and J ends lost 0 bases and 3 bases, in that order; junction bases with no gene match: 3. The whole variable domain, filled in from reference TRBV9 and TRBJ2-7, reads DSGVTQTPKHLITATGQRVTLRCSPRSGDLSVYWYQQSLDQGLQFLIQYYNGEERAKGNILERFSAQQFPDLHSELNLSSLELGDSALYFCASSVGGTDYEQYFGPGTRLTVT.

The chain couples TRBV5-1 to TRBJ1-6; D ambiguous. The CDR3 is 12 residues long. Trimming left V 7 bases short and J 13 bases short, with 15 bases between. CDR1 and CDR2 (germline): SGHRS, YFSETQ. In DNA form, the CDR3 reads TGCGCCAGCCGGGATTCCGGAGCGCCCCTCCACTTT. Amino acid sequence: CASRDSGAPLHF.

CDR3 nucleotides: TGTGCCAGTGAGGGAGACACCGGGGAGCTGTTTTTT. Translated: CASEGDTGELFF. J is TRBJ2-2 and V is TRBV19; D might be TRBD2 (5 bases). Germline assignment: CDR1 LNHDA and CDR2 SQIVND (reference sequence). V lost 8 bases and J 3 bases, leaving 7 bases between the germline ends. CDR3 length equals 12 residues.

The chain has TRBV25-1 and TRBJ2-5; 7 positions agree with TRBD2. The V and J ends lost 4 bases and 3 bases, in that order; junction bases with no gene match: 8. The CDR3 sequence is 15 residues long. The germline CDR1 and CDR2 sequences are MGHDK and SYGVNS. CDR3 sequence: CASSGWEGREETQYF. The CDR3 bases are TGTGCCAGCAGTGGATGGGAGGGCCGGGAAGAGACCCAGTACTTC.

The gene calls are TRBV29-1 and TRBJ1-1; 10 bases align to TRBD1. CDR1 is SQVTM and CDR2 is ANQGSEA in the germline V gene. The CDR3 consists of 15 residues. Losses at the gene ends were 5 bases for V and 6 bases for J; bases not matched to a gene: 12. This chain's CDR3 is CSVFDRGRGSAEAFF. As DNA, the CDR3 is TGCAGCGTTTTCGACAGGGGGCGCGGGAGCGCTGAAGCTTTCTTT.

This chain joins TRBV25-1 and TRBJ2-1, with 9 bases aligning to TRBD2. The germline V gene has CDR1 MGHDK and CDR2 SYGVNS. The V segment lost 2 bases and the J segment 4 bases; nucleotides outside the gene matches: 6. The CDR3 length is 16 residues. In DNA form, the CDR3 reads TGTGCCAGCAGTGAAATCGGCGGGGGGGGATACAATGAGCAGTTCTTC. This encodes CASSEIGGGGYNEQFF.

The chain combines TRBV4-1 with TRBJ2-2, with 9 nucleotides matching TRBD1. CDR3 size: 17 residues. The trim removed 4 bases at V and 1 base at J, leaving 7 bases unmatched. CDR1 is MGHRA, CDR2 YSYEKL, per germline. The CDR3 loop is CASSLQGGQGNTGELFF. CDR3 nucleotide sequence: TGCGCCAGCAGCCTCCAAGGGGGACAGGGGAACACCGGGGAGCTGTTTTTT.

The chain uses TRBV5-4 and TRBJ1-2; the D gene is possibly TRBD1 (5 bases). The CDR3 is 17 residues long. The ends were cut back, 4 bases at V and 5 bases at J, with 24 bases in the middle. From germline, CDR1 is SGHNT and CDR2 YYREEE (reference sequence). The CDR3 coding sequence is TGTGCCAGCAGCCAACGGGACTTCGTCCTACGTTTATATGGCTACACCTTC. Translated: CASSQRDFVLRLYGYTF.

The V call is TRBV28, the J call TRBJ1-1; 9 nucleotides match TRBD1. Germline CDR1 reads MDHEN; CDR2 reads SYDVKM. V was clipped by 5 bases and J by 1 base; unmatched bases: 2. The CDR3 contains 14 residues. The DNA for the CDR3 is TGTGCCAGCAGTCAGACAGGGGGGAACACTGAAGCTTTCTTT. As protein: CASSQTGGNTEAFF.